Below, one T cell receptor beta chain is given with its context. Its antigen remains unknown. The data belong to a study of cytomegalovirus exposure and HLA in healthy donors. Researchers ran the PCR with 60 Vbeta and 13 Jbeta primers. The table came from immunoSEQ multiplex PCR; TCRdb's copy has only in-frame clones and leaves some out. The table lists over 150,000 clones, about four fifths of them singletons. Although they were nominally healthy when sampled, donors likely had unrecorded immune exposures. Trimming shortened V by 1 base and J by 5 bases, and 12 bases separated the two germline ends. The V gene's germline CDR1 is GTSNPN and CDR2 SVGIG (reference sequence). The CDR3 covers 13 residues. Findings and limits, study-wide: TCR beta V- and J-gene trimming was later associated with a missense DCLRE1C variant.

The sequenced sample was PBMCs. The V call is TRBV30, the J call TRBJ2-7, with D maybe TRBD1 (6 bases). The source is a man younger than 45 in good health and CMV-seropositive. The CDR3 bases are TGTGCCTGGAGTGCACAGGGCGCCCACGAGCAGTACTTC. Protein: CAWSAQGAHEQYF.